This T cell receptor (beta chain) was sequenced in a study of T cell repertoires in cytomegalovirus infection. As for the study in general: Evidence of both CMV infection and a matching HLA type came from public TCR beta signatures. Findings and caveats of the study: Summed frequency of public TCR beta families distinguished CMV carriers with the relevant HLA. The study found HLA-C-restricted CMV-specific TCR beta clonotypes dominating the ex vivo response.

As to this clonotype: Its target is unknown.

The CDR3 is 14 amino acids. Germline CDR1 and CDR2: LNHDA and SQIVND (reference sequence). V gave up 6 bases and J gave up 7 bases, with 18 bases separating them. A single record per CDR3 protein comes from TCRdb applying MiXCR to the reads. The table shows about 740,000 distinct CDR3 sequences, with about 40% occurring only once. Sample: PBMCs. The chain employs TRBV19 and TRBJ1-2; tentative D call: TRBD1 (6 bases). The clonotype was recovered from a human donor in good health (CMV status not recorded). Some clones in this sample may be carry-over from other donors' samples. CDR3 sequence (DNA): TGTGCCAGTAGGAAACAGGGAGGCTTGAGTGGCTACACCTTC. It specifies CASRKQGGLSGYTF.